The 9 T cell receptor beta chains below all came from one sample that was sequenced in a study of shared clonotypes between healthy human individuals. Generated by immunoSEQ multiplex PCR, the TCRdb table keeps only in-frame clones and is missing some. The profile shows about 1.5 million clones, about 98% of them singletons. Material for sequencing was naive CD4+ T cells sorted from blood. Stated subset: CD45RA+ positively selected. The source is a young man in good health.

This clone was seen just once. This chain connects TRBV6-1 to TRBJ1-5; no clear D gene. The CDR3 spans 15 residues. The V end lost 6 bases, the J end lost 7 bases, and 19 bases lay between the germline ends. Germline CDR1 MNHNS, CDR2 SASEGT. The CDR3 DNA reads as TGTGCCAGCAGAGGCCGCCAATCTAGTGAGCAGCCCCAGCATTTT. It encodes CASRGRQSSEQPQHF.

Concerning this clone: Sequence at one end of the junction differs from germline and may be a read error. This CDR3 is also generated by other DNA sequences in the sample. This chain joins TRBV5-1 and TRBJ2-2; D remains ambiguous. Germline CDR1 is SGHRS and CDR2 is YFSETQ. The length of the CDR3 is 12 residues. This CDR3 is CASRLDTGELFF. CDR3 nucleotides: TGCGCCAGCAGGTTGGACACCGGGGAGCTGTTTTTT.

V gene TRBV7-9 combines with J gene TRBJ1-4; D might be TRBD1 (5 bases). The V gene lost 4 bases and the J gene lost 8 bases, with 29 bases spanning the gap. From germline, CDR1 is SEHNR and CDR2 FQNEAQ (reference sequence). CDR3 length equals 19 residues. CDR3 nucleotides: TGTGCCAGCAGCTCCCCCGCCCCCGGGACCCCACTTGTCTACGAAAAACTGTTTTTT. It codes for CASSSPAPGTPLVYEKLFF.

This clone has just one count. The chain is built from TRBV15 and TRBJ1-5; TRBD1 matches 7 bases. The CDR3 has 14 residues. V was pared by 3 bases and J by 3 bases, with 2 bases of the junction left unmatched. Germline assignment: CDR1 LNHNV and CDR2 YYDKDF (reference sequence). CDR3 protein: CATSSDRANQPQHF. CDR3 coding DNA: TGTGCCACCAGCAGCGACAGGGCCAATCAGCCCCAGCATTTT.

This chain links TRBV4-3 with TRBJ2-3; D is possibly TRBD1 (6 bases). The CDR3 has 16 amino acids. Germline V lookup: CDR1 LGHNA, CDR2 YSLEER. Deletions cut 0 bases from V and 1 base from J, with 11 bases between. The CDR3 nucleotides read TGCGCCAGCAGCCAAGAAGGGGCAGGGGGCACAGATACGCAGTATTTT. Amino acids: CASSQEGAGGTDTQYF.

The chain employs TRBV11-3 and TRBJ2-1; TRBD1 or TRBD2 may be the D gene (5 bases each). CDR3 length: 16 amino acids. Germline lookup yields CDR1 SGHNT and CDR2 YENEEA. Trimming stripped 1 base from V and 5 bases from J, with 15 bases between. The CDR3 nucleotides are TGTGCCAGCAGCTTAGGGGAAATGGTGGGACACAATGAGCAGTTCTTC. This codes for CASSLGEMVGHNEQFF.

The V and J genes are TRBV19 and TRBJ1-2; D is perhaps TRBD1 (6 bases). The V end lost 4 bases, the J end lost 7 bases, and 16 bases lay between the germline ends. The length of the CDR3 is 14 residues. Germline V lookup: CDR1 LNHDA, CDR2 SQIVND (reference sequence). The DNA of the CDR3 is TGTGCCAGTAGTAAGGAGACAGGAGCTCGTGGCTACACCTTC. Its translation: CASSKETGARGYTF.

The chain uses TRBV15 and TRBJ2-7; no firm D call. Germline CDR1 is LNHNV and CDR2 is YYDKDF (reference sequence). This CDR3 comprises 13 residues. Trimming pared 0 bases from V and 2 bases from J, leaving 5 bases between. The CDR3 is CATSRDIPYEQYF. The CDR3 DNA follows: TGTGCCACCAGCAGAGATATCCCCTACGAGCAGTACTTC.

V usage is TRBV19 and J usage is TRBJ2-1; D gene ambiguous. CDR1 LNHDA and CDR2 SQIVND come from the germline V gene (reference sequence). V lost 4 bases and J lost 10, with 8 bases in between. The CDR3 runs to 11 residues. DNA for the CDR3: TGTGCCAGTAGTAAGGTAGGGGAGCAGTTCTTC. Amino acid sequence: CASSKVGEQFF. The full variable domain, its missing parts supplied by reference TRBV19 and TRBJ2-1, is DGGITQSPKYLFRKEGQNVTLSCEQNLNHDAMYWYRQDPGQGLRLIYYSQIVNDFQKGDIAEGYSVSREKKESFPLTVTSAQKNPTAFYLCASSKVGEQFFGPGTRLTVL.